This note documents a single T cell receptor (beta chain) sequence. TCRdb keeps only in-frame clones here, not all; method: immunoSEQ multiplex PCR. The repertoire has roughly 200,000 clones, 85% to 90% of them found once; the top ten carry over 1%. The data originate from a study of blood T cell repertoires in COVID-19. Across the whole study: Some COVID-19 samples were acute and others convalescent; all came from the United States, Italy and Spain.

Looked up from germline, CDR1 is ENHRY and CDR2 is SYGVKD. V shed 8 bases and J shed 5 bases, with 7 bases lying between them. This CDR3 contains 11 residues. This receptor was identified in a man aged 25 to 45 who had recovered from COVID-19. V is TRBV10-3 and J is TRBJ2-1, with D maybe TRBD2 (5 bases). Sequencing was performed on PBMCs or T cells enriched from blood (not recorded which). Written as DNA, the CDR3 is TGTGCCATCCGGGATAACAATGAGCAGTTCTTC. As protein: CAIRDNNEQFF.